The TCR beta chain described here comes from a study of blood T cell repertoires in COVID-19. Looking at the study overall: Acute-phase and convalescent COVID-19 samples originated in the United States, Italy and Spain. Nucleic acid was either cDNA or gDNA, and it came from T cells, B-cell-depleted T cells, or PBMCs.

V dropped 1 base and J dropped 8 bases, with 10 bases sitting between them. The CDR3 contains 13 residues. Germline-derived CDR1 and CDR2 are SGHNT and YYREEE (reference sequence). Authors' methods: Estimates of nucleated cell counts were drawn from the amplification of reference gene primers. Profiled with immunoSEQ multiplex PCR; TCRdb holds only in-frame clones, not every one. The DNA gave D and trimming, while V, J and clone size come from that table. The sample consists of 50,000 or so clones, 70% to 90% of them appearing once. The V call is TRBV5-4, the J call TRBJ2-1; D is unclear. This clonotype was obtained from a human donor in a cohort sampled during active COVID-19. Material for sequencing was peripheral blood. Here the CDR3 DNA reads TGTGCCAGCAGCTTGATGTTGTCGGATGAGCAGTTCTTC. Its protein product is CASSLMLSDEQFF.